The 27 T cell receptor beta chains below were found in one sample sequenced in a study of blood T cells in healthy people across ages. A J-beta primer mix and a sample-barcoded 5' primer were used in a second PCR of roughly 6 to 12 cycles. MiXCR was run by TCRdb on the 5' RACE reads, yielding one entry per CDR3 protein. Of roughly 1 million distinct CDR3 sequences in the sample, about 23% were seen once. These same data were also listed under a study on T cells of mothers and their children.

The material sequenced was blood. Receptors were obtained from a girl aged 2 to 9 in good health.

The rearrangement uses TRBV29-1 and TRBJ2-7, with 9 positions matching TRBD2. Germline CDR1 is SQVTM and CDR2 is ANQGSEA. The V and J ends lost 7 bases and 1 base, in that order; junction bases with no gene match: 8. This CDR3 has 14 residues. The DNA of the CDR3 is TGCAGCGCCGAGACTAGCGGAGCGTCCTACGAGCAGTACTTC. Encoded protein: CSAETSGASYEQYF.

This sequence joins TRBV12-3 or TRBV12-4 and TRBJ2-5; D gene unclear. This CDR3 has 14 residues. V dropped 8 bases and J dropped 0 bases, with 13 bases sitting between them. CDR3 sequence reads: CASGPESYQETQYF. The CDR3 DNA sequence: TGTGCCAGCGGCCCGGAGTCGTACCAAGAGACCCAGTACTTC.

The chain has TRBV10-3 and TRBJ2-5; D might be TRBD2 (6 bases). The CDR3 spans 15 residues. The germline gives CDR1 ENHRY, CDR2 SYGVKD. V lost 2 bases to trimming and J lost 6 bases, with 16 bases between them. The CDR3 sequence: CAISEGRFWLQTQYF. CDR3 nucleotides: TGTGCCATCAGTGAGGGGAGGTTCTGGTTACAGACCCAGTACTTC.

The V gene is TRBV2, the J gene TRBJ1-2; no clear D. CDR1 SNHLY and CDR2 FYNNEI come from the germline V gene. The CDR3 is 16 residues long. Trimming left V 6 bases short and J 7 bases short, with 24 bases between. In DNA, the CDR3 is TGTGCCAGCAGGGTCGGTACCTCGTCCTATATGGGTGGCTACACCTTC. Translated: CASRVGTSSYMGGYTF.

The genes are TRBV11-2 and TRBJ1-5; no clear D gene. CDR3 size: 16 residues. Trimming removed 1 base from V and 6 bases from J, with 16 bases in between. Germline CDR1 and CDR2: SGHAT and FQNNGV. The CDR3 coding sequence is TGTGCCAGCAGCTTAGCATACTCGGGTGTCAGTCAGCCCCAGCATTTT. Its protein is CASSLAYSGVSQPQHF.

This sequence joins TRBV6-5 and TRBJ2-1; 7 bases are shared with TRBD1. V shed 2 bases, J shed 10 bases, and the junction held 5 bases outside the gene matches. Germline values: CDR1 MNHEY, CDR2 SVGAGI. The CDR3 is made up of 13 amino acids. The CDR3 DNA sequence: TGTGCCAGCAGTTACGGGACAGCTATAGAGCAGTTCTTC. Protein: CASSYGTAIEQFF.

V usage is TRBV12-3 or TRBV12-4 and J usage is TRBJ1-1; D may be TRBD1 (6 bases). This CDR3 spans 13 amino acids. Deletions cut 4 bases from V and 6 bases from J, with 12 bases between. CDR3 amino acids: CASSSGTGSEAFF. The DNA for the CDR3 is TGTGCCAGCAGTTCCGGAACAGGGTCTGAAGCTTTCTTT.

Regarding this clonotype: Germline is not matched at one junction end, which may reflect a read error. CDR3 nucleotides: TGTGCCAGCAGCTTAGCCACAGCATTCCTACGCCGGAACCCCGGGGAGCTGTTTTTT. Protein: CASSLATAFLRRNPGELFF. The chain uses TRBV7-2 and TRBJ2-2, with unresolved D. This CDR3 comprises 19 residues. CDR1 SGHTA and CDR2 FQGNSA come from the germline V gene.

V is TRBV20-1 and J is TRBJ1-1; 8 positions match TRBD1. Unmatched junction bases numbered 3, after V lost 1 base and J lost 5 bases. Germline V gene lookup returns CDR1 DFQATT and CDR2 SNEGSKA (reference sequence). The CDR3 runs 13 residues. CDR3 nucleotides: TGCAGTGCTAGAGGGACAGGGTATACTGAAGCTTTCTTT. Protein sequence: CSARGTGYTEAFF.

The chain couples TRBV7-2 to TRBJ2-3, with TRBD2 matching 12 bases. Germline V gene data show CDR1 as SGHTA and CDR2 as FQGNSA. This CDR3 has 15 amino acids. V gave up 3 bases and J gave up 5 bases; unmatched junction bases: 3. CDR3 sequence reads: CASSFLAGGQDTQYF. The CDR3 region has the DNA TGTGCCAGCAGCTTCCTAGCGGGGGGGCAAGATACGCAGTATTTT.

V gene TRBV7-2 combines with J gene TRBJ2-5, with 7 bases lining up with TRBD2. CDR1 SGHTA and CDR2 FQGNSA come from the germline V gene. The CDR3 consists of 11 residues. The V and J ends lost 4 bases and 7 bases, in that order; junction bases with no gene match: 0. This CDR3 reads CASSWGGTQYF. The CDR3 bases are TGTGCCAGCAGCTGGGGGGGGACCCAGTACTTC.

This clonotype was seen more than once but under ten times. In nucleotides, the CDR3 is TGTGCCAGCAGTTATGTGGCTGGGGGGCCCCAGCATTTT. It specifies CASSYVAGGPQHF. The rearrangement uses TRBV6-5 and TRBJ1-5; perhaps TRBD1 as D (5 bases). From germline, CDR1 is MNHEY and CDR2 SVGAGI. The ends were cut back, 3 bases at V and 9 bases at J, with 12 bases in the middle. The CDR3 consists of 13 residues.

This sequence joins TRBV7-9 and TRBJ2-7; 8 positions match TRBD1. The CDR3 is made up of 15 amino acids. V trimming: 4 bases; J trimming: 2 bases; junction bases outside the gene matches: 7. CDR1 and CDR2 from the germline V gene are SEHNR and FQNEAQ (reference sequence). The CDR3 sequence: CASSSGRGQPYEQYF. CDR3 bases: TGTGCCAGCAGCTCCGGCAGGGGGCAGCCCTACGAGCAGTACTTC. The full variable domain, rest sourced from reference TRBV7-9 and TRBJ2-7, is DTGVSQNPRHKITKRGQNVTFRCDPISEHNRLYWYRQTLGQGPEFLTYFQNEAQLEKSRLLSDRFSAERPKGSFSTLEIQRTEQGDSAMYLCASSSGRGQPYEQYFGPGTRLTVT.

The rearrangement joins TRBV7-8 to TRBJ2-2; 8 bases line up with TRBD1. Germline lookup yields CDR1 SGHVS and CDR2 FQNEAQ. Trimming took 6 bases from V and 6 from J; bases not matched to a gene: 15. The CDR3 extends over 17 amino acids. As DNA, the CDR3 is TGTGCCAGCAGTTTACACGACAGGGGAAGTAAATCCGGGGAGCTGTTTTTT. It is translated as CASSLHDRGSKSGELFF.

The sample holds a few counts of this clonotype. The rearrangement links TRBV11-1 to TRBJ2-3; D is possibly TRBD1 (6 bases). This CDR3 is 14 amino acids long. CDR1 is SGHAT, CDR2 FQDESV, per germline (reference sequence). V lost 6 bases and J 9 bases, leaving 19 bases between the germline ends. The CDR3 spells CASSLPDSRGTQYF. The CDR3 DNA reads TGTGCCAGCAGTCTACCGGACAGTAGGGGGACGCAGTATTTT. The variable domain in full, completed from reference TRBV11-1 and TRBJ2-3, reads EAEVAQSPRYKITEKSQAVAFWCDPISGHATLYWYRQILGQGPELLVQFQDESVVDDSQLPKDRFSAERLKGVDSTLKIQPAELGDSAMYLCASSLPDSRGTQYFGPGTRLTVL.

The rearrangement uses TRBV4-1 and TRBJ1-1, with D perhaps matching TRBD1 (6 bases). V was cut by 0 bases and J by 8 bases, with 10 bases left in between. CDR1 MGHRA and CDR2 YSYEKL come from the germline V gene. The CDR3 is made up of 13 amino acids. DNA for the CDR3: TGCGCCAGCAGCCAAGAGGGGGCATCCGAAGCTTTCTTT. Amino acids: CASSQEGASEAFF.

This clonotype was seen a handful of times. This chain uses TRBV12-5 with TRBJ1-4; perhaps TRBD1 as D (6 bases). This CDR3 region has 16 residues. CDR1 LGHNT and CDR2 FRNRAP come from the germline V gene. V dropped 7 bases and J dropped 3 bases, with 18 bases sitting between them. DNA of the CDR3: TGTGCTAGTGCCAACCCTGGGGGGCACGCTAATGAAAAACTGTTTTTT. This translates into CASANPGGHANEKLFF.

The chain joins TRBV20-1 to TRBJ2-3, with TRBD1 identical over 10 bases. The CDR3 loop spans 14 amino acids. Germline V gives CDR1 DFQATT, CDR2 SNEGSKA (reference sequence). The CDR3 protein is CRAAGQGGTDTQYF. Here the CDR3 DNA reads TGCAGAGCAGCAGGACAGGGGGGCACAGATACGCAGTATTTT.

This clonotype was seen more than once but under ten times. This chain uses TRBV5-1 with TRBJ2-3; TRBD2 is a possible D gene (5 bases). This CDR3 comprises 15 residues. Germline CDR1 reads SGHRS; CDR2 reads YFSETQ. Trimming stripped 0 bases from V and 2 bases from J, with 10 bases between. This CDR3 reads CASSLGSAHTDTQYF. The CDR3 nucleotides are TGCGCCAGCAGCTTGGGTAGCGCTCACACAGATACGCAGTATTTT.

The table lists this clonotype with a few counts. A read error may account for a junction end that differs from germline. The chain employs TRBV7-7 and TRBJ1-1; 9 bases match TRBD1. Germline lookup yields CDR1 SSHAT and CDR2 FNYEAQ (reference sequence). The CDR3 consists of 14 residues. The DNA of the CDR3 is TGTGCTAGCAGCAAAAGACAGGGGGACACTGAAGCTTTCTTT. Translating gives CASSKRQGDTEAFF.

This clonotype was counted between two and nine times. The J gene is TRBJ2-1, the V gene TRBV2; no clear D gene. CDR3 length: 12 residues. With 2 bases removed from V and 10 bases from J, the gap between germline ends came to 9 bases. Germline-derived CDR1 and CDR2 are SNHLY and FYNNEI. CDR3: CASSEIGKEQFF. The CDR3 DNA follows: TGTGCCAGCAGTGAAATAGGGAAGGAGCAGTTCTTC.

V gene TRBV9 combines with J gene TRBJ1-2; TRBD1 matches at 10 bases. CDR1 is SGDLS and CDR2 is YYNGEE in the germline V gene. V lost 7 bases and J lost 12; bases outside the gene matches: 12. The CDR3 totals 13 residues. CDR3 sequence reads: CASGSGTGDRNTF. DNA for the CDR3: TGTGCCAGCGGCTCCGGGACAGGGGATCGTAACACCTTC. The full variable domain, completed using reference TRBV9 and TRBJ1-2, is DSGVTQTPKHLITATGQRVTLRCSPRSGDLSVYWYQQSLDQGLQFLIQYYNGEERAKGNILERFSAQQFPDLHSELNLSSLELGDSALYFCASGSGTGDRNTFGSGTRLTVV.

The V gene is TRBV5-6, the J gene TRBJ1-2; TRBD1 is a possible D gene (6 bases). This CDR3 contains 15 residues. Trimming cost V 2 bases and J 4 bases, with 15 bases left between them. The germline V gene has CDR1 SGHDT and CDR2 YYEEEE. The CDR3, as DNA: TGTGCCAGCAGCTTATCAACAGGGAGAGGCTATGGCTACACCTTC. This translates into CASSLSTGRGYGYTF.

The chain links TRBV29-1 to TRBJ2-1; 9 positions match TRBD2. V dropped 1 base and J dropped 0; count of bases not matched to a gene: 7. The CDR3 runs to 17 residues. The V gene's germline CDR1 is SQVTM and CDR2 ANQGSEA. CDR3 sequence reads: CSVEVFAGGSSYNEQFF. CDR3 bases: TGCAGCGTTGAAGTCTTTGCGGGAGGGAGCTCCTACAATGAGCAGTTCTTC.

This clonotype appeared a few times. CDR3 loop: CASSFSDRGSSYEQYF. The CDR3 DNA sequence: TGTGCCAGCAGCTTTAGCGACAGGGGAAGCTCCTACGAGCAGTACTTC. This chain connects TRBV7-9 to TRBJ2-7, with TRBD1 matching 8 bases. The CDR3 runs 16 residues. Trimming took 3 bases from V and 0 from J; bases not matched to a gene: 7. The germline V gene encodes CDR1 SEHNR and CDR2 FQNEAQ (reference sequence).

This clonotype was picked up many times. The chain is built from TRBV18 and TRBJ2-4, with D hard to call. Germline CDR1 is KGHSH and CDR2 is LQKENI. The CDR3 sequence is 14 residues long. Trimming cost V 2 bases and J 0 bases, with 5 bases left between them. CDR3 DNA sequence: TGTGCCAGCTCACCAGGCGGAGCCAAAAACATTCAGTACTTC. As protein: CASSPGGAKNIQYF.

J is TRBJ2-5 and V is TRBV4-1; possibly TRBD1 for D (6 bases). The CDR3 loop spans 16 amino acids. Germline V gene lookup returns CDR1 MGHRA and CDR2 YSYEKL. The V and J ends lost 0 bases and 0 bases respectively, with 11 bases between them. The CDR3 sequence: CASSQDRRGYQETQYF. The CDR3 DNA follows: TGCGCCAGCAGCCAAGATCGCAGGGGTTACCAAGAGACCCAGTACTTC.